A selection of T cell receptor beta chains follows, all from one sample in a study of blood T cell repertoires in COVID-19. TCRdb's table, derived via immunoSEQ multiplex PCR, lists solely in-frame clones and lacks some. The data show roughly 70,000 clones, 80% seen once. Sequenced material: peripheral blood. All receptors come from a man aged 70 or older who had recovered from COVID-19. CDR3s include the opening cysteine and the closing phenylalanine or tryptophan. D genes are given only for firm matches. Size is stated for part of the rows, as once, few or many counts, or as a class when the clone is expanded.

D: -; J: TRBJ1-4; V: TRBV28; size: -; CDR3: CASRGQGRGNEKLFF; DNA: TGTGCCAGCAGAGGGCAGGGCAGGGGTAATGAAAAACTGTTTTTT
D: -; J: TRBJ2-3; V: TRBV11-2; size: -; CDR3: CASSQGHGTDTQYF; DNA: TGTGCCAGCAGCCAGGGACACGGCACAGATACGCAGTATTTT
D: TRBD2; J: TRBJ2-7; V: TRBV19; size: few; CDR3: CASSTVAGGPFYEQYF; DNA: TGTGCCAGTAGTACAGTAGCGGGAGGGCCGTTCTACGAGCAGTACTTC
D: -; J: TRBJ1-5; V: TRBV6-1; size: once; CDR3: CASSESGGNQPQHF; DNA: TGTGCCAGCAGTGAATCGGGTGGTAATCAGCCCCAGCATTTT
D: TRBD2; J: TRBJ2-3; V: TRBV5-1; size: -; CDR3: CASTETAGAGDTQYF; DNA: TGCGCCAGCACCGAAACAGCGGGAGCTGGGGATACGCAGTATTTT
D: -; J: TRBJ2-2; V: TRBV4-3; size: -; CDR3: CASSQALPSSGELFF; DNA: TGCGCCAGCAGCCAAGCGCTCCCTTCTAGCGGGGAGCTGTTTTTT
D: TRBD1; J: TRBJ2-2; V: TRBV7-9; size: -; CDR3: CASSTLGTGEDGTGELFF; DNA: TGTGCCAGCAGCACTCTCGGGACAGGGGAGGATGGCACCGGGGAGCTGTTTTTT
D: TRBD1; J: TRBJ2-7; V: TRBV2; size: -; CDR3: CASSPGQSSYEQYF; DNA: TGTGCCAGCAGTCCGGGACAGTCATCCTACGAGCAGTACTTC
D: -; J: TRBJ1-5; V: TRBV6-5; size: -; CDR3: CASSTGVYSNQPQHF; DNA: TGTGCCAGCAGCACGGGGGTCTATAGCAATCAGCCCCAGCATTTT
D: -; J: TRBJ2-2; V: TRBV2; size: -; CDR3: CASRPGQTGELFF; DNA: TGTGCCAGCAGACCTGGACAGACCGGGGAGCTGTTTTTT
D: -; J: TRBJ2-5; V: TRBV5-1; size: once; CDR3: CASSLEAGPQETQYF; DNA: TGCGCCAGCAGCTTGGAGGCAGGTCCCCAAGAGACCCAGTACTTC
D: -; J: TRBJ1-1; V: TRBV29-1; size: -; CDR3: CSVDRGAGTEAFF; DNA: TGCAGCGTTGACCGGGGGGCAGGCACTGAAGCTTTCTTT
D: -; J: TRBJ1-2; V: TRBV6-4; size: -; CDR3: CASSDSPGAGGYTF; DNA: TGTGCCAGCAGTGACTCGCCAGGGGCGGGTGGCTACACCTTC
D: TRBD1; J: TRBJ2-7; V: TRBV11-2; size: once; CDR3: CASSYGGQGVLEQYF; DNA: TGTGCCAGCAGCTATGGGGGACAGGGGGTCCTCGAGCAGTACTTC
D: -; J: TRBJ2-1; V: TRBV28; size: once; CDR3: CASSEGDGVYNEQFF; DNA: TGTGCCAGCAGTGAGGGAGATGGGGTCTACAATGAGCAGTTCTTC
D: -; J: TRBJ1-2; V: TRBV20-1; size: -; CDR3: CSASLYGYTF; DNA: TGCAGTGCTAGCCTATATGGCTACACCTTC
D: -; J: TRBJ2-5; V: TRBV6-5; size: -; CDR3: CASGGQPIQETQYF; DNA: TGTGCCAGCGGCGGACAGCCAATCCAAGAGACCCAGTACTTC
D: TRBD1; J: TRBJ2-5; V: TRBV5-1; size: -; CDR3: CASSYRTGELRETQYF; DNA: TGCGCCAGCAGCTACAGGACAGGGGAGTTGCGGGAGACCCAGTACTTC
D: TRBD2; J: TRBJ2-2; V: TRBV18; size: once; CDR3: CASSPGLANTGELFF; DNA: TGTGCCAGCTCACCCGGACTAGCGAACACCGGGGAGCTGTTTTTT